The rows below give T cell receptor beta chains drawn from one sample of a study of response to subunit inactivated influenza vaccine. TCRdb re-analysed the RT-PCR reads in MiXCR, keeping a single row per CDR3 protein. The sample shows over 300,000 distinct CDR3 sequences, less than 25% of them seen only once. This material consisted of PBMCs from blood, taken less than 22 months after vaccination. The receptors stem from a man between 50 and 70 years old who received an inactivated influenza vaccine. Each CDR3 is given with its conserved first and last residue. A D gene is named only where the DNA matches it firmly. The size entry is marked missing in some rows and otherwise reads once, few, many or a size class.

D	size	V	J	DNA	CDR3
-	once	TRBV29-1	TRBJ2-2	TGCAGCGTTAGATTGAACACCGGGGAGCTGTTTTTT	CSVRLNTGELFF
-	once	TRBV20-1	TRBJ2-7	TGCAGTGCTGTAGGGGGGTACGAGCAGTACTTC	CSAVGGYEQYF
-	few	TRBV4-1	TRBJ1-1	TGCGCCAGCAGCCCCCAAACTCTGAACACTGAAGCTTTCTTT	CASSPQTLNTEAFF
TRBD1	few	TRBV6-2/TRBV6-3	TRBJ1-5	TGTGCCAGCACCACAGGGGAAGGGCAGCCCCAGCATTTT	CASTTGEGQPQHF
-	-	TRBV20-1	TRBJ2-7	TGCAGTGCTAGACCCTACCTCATGAGCTCCTACGAGCAGTACTTC	CSARPYLMSSYEQYF
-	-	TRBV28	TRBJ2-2	TGTGCCAGCACCTTCGGCGCGAACACCGGGGAGCTGTTTTTT	CASTFGANTGELFF
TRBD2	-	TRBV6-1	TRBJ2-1	TGTGCCAGCACGCCTAGCGGGAGATACAATGAGCAGTTCTTC	CASTPSGRYNEQFF
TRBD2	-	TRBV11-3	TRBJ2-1	TGTGCCAGCAGCTTAGTGGGTCTAATCAAGCTAGCGGGAGTCGGGTCCTACAATGAGCAGTTCTTC	CASSLVGLIKLAGVGSYNEQFF
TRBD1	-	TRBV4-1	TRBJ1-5	TGCGCCAGCAGCCGCACCCGAAGAGGGGGCATTTTTCAGCCCCAGCATTTT	CASSRTRRGGIFQPQHF
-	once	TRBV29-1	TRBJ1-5	TGCAGCGTTGCGAAGGGGGGGGTGCGGGGCGGCAATCAGCCCCAGCATTTT	CSVAKGGVRGGNQPQHF
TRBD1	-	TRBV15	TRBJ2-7	TGTGCCACCAGCCGGGACAGGGGAACATACGAGCAGTACTTC	CATSRDRGTYEQYF
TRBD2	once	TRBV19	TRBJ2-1	TGTGCCAGTAGTGGCAAGCGGGGGGCCCACAATGAGCAGTTCTTC	CASSGKRGAHNEQFF
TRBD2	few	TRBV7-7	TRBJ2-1	TGTGCTAGCAGCTTAGCAGTAGCGGGGGGCGCCTACAATGAGCAGTTCTTC	CASSLAVAGGAYNEQFF
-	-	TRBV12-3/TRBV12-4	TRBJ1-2	TGTGCCAGCAAACTAAGACAGGCGGGAGACTATGGCTACACCTTC	CASKLRQAGDYGYTF
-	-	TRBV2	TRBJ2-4	TGTGCCAGCACCTCCTGGGCTGTAGCCAAAAACATTCAGTACTTC	CASTSWAVAKNIQYF
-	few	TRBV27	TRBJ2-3	TGTGCCAGCAGTTCCCTGCGGGCCCCTAGCACAGATACGCAGTATTTT	CASSSLRAPSTDTQYF
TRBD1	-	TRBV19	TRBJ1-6	TGTGCCAGTAGTCCGACTCCACAGGGGGCGTATTCACCCCTCCACTTT	CASSPTPQGAYSPLHF
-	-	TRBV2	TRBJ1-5	TGTGCCAGCAGGACCGTTAATCAGCCCCAGCATTTT	CASRTVNQPQHF
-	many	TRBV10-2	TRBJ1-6	TGCGCCAGCAGTGACTGGGTATTAGGTTCACCCCTCCACTTT	CASSDWVLGSPLHF
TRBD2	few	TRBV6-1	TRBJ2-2	TGTGCCAGCAGCTCCGGCGGGGGGCCTACCGGGGAGCTGTTTTTT	CASSSGGGPTGELFF
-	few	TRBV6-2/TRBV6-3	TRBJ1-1	TGTGCCAGCACCAACCCTCCCCGGGTGAACACTGAAGCTTTCTTT	CASTNPPRVNTEAFF
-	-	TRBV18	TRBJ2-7	TGTGCCAGCTCAAACCTCCAGAGCTCCTACGAGCAGTACTTC	CASSNLQSSYEQYF
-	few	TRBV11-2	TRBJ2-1	TGTGCCAGCAGCTTAGGCGGACCCCTCTTTCCCCATGAGCAGTTCTTC	CASSLGGPLFPHEQFF
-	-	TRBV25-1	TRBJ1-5	TGTGCCAGCAGTGAATTGCAGGTTGGACAGCCCCAGCATTTT	CASSELQVGQPQHF
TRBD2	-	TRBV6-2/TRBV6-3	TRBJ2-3	TGTGCCAGCAGTTACTTTTTTCCCCCGACTAGCGGGGGGGCCGGTACGCAGTATTTT	CASSYFFPPTSGGAGTQYF
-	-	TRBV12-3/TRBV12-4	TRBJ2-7	-	CASSLLSGPSYEQYF
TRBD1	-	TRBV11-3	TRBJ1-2	TGTGCCAGCAGCCCCCGGGCTGGGACAGGGGGGTTCGATGGCTACACCTTC	CASSPRAGTGGFDGYTF
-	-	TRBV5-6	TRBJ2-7	TGTGCCAGCAGCTATCCGACAGAGGGTGACGAGCAGTACTTC	CASSYPTEGDEQYF
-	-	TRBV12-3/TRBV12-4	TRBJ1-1	TGTGCCAGCAGTTTCACAGGCCTCATGAACACTGAAGCTTTCTTT	CASSFTGLMNTEAFF
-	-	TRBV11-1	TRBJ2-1	TGTGCCACCAAACCCGGGGACTTTTACAATGAGCAGTTCTTC	CATKPGDFYNEQFF
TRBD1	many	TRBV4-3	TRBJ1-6	TGCGCCAGCAGCCCAAGGCTCCCGGGACAGGGGGCGTCCTATAATTCACCCCTCCACTTT	CASSPRLPGQGASYNSPLHF
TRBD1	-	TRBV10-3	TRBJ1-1	TGTGCCATCAGTGAGGGGGGACAGGGTCTGAACACTGAAGCTTTCTTT	CAISEGGQGLNTEAFF
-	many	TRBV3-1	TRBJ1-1	TGTGCCAGCAGCCAAGCCCTTCCAGGCACTGAAGCTTTCTTT	CASSQALPGTEAFF